The clone carrying this T cell receptor beta chain was seen many times. This sample is drawn from a study of low-dose radiotherapy and immunotherapy resistance in tumors. Germline V lookup: CDR1 MDHEN, CDR2 SYDVKM. The V gene lost 6 bases and the J gene lost 5 bases, with 25 bases spanning the gap. The CDR3 consists of 17 residues. Time point denoted: before trial treatment. Alpha and beta chains were covered, as first-strand cDNA relied on TRAV- and TRBV-specific primers. The authors amplified TCRs for about 20 PCR cycles with a constant-region primer and a V-primer adapter. mRNA, after isolation, was amplified by in vitro transcription. TCRdb re-called the reads with MiXCR, one entry per CDR3 protein. This repertoire shows 64,000 or so distinct CDR3 sequences, 26% found once; its top ten account for 6.6%.

This sample comprised PBMCs, obtained before treatment. The chain recombines TRBV28 with TRBJ1-1, with D possibly being TRBD1 (6 bases). The TCR sequence derives from a male donor with rectosigmoid adenocarcinoma. Here the CDR3 reads CASRSLDWGAGRTEAFF. The CDR3 DNA reads as TGTGCCAGCAGAAGTTTAGACTGGGGGGCCGGGAGGACTGAAGCTTTCTTT.